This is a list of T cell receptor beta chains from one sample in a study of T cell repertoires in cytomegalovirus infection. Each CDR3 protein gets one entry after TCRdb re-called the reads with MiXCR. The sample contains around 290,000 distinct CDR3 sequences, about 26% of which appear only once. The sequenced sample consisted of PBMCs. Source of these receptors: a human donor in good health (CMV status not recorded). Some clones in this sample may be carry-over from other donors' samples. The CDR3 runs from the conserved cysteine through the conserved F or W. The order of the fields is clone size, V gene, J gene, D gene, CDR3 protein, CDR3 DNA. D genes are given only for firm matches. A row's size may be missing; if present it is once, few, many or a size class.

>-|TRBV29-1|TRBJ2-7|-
CSATDGAWQYF
TGCAGCGCAACCGACGGGGCTTGGCAGTACTTC
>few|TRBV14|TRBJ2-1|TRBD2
CASSPLTSGRASEQFF
TGTGCCAGCAGCCCCTTGACTAGCGGGAGGGCCTCTGAGCAGTTCTTC
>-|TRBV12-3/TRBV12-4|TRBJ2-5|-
CASSAREETQYF
TGTGCCAGCAGCGCCAGGGAAGAGACCCAGTACTTC
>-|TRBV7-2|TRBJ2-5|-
CASSLEATGSQYF
TGTGCCAGCAGCTTAGAAGCGACCGGGTCCCAGTACTTC
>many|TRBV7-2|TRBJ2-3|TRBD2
CASSLSMVGGTRTDTQYF
TGTGCCAGCAGCTTATCGATGGTCGGGGGGACCCGCACAGATACGCAGTATTTT
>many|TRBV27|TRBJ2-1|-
CASSPRDSTFYNEQFF
TGTGCCAGCAGTCCCCGGGACTCTACGTTCTACAATGAGCAGTTCTTC
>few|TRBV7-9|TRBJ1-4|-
CASSTKWGDNEKLFF
TGTGCCAGCAGCACCAAGTGGGGGGATAATGAAAAACTGTTTTTT
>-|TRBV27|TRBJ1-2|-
CASSSPQGYGYTF
TGTGCCAGCAGTTCGCCACAGGGTTATGGCTACACCTTC
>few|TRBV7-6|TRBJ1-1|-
CASRVGGAGMNTEAFF
TGTGCCAGCAGAGTAGGAGGGGCTGGGATGAACACTGAAGCTTTCTTT
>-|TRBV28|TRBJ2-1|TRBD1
CASRPGTGNTEQFF
TGTGCCAGCAGACCCGGGACAGGGAACACTGAGCAGTTCTTC
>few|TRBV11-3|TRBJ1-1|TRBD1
CASSGTDTEAFF
TGTGCCAGCAGCGGGACAGACACTGAAGCTTTCTTT
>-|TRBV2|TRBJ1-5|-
CASSAGTGGWQPQHF
TGTGCCAGCAGCGCCGGGACCGGAGGGTGGCAGCCCCAGCATTTT
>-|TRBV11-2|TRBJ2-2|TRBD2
CASSLGAGRGRDTGELFF
TGTGCCAGCAGCTTAGGAGCAGGGCGCGGGAGAGATACCGGGGAGCTGTTTTTT
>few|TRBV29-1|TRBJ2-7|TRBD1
CSVGQGHEQYF
TGCAGCGTTGGACAGGGCCACGAGCAGTACTTC
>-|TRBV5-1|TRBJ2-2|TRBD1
CASSTGQGASGELFF
TGCGCCAGCAGCACCGGACAGGGGGCATCCGGGGAGCTGTTTTTT
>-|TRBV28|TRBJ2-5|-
CASRSSVETQYF
TGTGCCAGCAGGAGTAGCGTGGAGACCCAGTACTTC
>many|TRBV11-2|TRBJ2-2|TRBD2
CASSLARTSGRSGELFF
TGTGCCAGCAGCTTAGCCCGGACTAGCGGGAGGTCCGGGGAGCTGTTTTTT
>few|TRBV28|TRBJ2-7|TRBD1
CASIPEGTGRVEQYF
TGTGCCAGCATTCCGGAGGGGACAGGTAGGGTCGAGCAGTACTTC
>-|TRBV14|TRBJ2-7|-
CASSPLGGIYEQYF
TGTGCCAGCAGCCCGCTCGGGGGCATCTACGAGCAGTACTTC
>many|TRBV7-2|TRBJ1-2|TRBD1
CASSLRPGQDYGYTF
TGTGCCAGCAGCTTAAGACCGGGACAGGACTATGGCTACACCTTC
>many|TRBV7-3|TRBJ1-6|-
CASSSTRPVYLCSYNSPLHF
TGTGCCAGCAGCTCAACCCGGCCGGTATATCTATGCTCCTATAATTCACCCCTCCACTTT
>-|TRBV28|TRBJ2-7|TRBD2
CASSESGTSGKYEQYF
TGTGCCAGCAGTGAATCCGGGACTAGCGGGAAATACGAGCAGTACTTC
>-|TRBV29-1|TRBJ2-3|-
CSVGQVTDTQYF
TGCAGCGTGGGTCAAGTAACAGATACGCAGTATTTT
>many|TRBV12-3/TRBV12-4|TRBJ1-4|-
CASSTGNEKLFF
TGTGCCAGCAGTACCGGTAATGAAAAACTGTTTTTT
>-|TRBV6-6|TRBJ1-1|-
CASSYGGGVGAEAFF
TGTGCCAGCAGTTACGGAGGGGGGGTCGGCGCTGAAGCTTTCTTT
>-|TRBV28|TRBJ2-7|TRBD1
CASTLTDPGQSTYEQYF
TGTGCCAGCACCTTAACAGATCCGGGACAGTCCACCTACGAGCAGTACTTC
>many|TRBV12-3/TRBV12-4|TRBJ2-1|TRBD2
CASRRLAGPSSYNEQFF
TGTGCCAGCAGAAGACTAGCGGGCCCGAGCTCCTACAATGAGCAGTTCTTC
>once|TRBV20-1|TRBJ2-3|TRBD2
CSAKWGGPDTDTQYF
TGCAGTGCCAAGTGGGGGGGACCAGACACAGATACGCAGTATTTT
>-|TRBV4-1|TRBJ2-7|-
CASSQTIETEYEQYF
TGCGCCAGCAGCCAAACGATTGAGACAGAATACGAGCAGTACTTC
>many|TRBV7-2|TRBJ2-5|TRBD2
CASSLTMGGGQETQYF
TGTGCCAGCAGCTTAACAATGGGGGGAGGGCAAGAGACCCAGTACTTC
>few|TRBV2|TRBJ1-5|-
CASKGSTGSNQPQHF
TGTGCCAGCAAAGGGTCAACGGGGTCCAATCAGCCCCAGCATTTT
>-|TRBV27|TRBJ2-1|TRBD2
CASRAGGLSYNEQFF
TGTGCCAGCCGAGCGGGAGGACTCTCCTACAATGAGCAGTTCTTC
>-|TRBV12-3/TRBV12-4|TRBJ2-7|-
CASSSPSVGFVSEQYF
TGTGCCAGCAGTTCTCCGTCCGTGGGGTTTGTGAGCGAGCAGTACTTC
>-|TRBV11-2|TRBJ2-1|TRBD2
CASSPTGLAGGPEQFF
TGTGCCAGCAGCCCAACAGGACTAGCGGGGGGGCCTGAGCAGTTCTTC
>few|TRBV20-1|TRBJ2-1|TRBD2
CSARLAGRDEQFF
TGCAGTGCTAGATTAGCGGGAAGGGATGAGCAGTTCTTC
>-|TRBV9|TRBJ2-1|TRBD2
CASSARGGVPAHEQFF
TGTGCCAGCAGCGCCCGCGGGGGGGTCCCGGCCCATGAGCAGTTCTTC
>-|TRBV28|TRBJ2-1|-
CAIGYNEQFF
TGTGCCATTGGCTACAATGAGCAGTTCTTC
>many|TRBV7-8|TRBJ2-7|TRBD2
CASSFSSGSSYEQYF
TGTGCCAGCAGCTTTTCTAGCGGGAGCTCCTACGAGCAGTACTTC
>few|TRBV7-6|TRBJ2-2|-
CASSRGANTGELFF
TGTGCCAGCAGTAGGGGGGCAAACACCGGGGAGCTGTTTTTT
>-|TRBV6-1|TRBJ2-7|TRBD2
CASRSGLAVFYEQYF
TGTGCCAGCAGATCGGGACTAGCGGTATTCTACGAGCAGTACTTC
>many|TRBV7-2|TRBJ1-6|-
CASSPHGENSPLHF
TGTGCCAGCAGCCCACATGGGGAGAATTCACCCCTCCACTTT
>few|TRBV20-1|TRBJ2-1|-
CSAPPDTWEQFF
TGCAGTGCCCCCCCCGATACATGGGAGCAGTTCTTC
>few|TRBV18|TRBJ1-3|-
CASSQNDMLSGNTIYF
TGTGCCAGCTCACAAAACGACATGCTGTCTGGAAACACCATATATTTT
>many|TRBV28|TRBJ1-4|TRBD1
CASSLLDRATNEKLFF
TGTGCCAGCAGTTTATTGGACAGGGCAACTAATGAAAAACTGTTTTTT
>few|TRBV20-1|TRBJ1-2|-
CSARELIWGAGGYTF
TGCAGTGCTAGAGAACTGATTTGGGGGGCCGGTGGCTACACCTTC
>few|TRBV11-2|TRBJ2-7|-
CASSLAPKQYF
TGTGCCAGCAGCTTAGCCCCCAAGCAGTACTTC
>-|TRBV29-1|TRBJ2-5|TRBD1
CSVVGDRETQYF
TGCAGCGTCGTCGGGGACAGAGAGACCCAGTACTTC
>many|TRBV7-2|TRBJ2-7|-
CASSLAEGYEQYF
TGTGCCAGCAGCTTAGCGGAGGGATACGAGCAGTACTTC
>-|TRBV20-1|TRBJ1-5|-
CSALPDSEMKPQHF
TGCAGTGCCCTACCGGACAGCGAAATGAAGCCCCAGCATTTT
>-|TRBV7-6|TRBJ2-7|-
CASGTAYEQYF
TGTGCCAGCGGAACAGCCTACGAGCAGTACTTC
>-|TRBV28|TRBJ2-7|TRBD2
CASTRSGSSYEQYF
TGTGCCAGCACACGTAGCGGGAGCTCCTACGAGCAGTACTTC
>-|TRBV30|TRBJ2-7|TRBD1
CACRDRARGEQYF
TGTGCCTGCCGAGACAGGGCCAGGGGCGAGCAGTACTTC
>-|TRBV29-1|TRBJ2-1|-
CSTRNNEQFF
TGCAGCACCCGGAACAATGAGCAGTTCTTC
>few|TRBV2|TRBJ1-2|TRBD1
CASSEARGRGYGYTF
TGTGCCAGCAGTGAAGCAAGGGGGCGAGGCTATGGCTACACCTTC
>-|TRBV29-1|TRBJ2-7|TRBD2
CSVDVAGSSYEQYF
TGCAGCGTTGATGTAGCGGGGTCCTCCTACGAGCAGTACTTC
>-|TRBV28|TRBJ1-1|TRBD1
CASSSIGTGGGTEAFF
TGTGCCAGCAGTTCGATCGGGACAGGGGGTGGAACTGAAGCTTTCTTT
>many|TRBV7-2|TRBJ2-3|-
CASSLRGVDTQYF
TGTGCCAGCAGCTTACGCGGGGTGGATACGCAGTATTTT
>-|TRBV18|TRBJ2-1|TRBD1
CASSPPAGTGLFF
TGTGCCAGCTCACCACCTGCCGGGACAGGTCTGTTCTTC
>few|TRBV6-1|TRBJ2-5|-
CASSVATASQETQYF
TGTGCCAGCAGTGTGGCAACAGCCTCACAAGAGACCCAGTACTTC